The present T cell receptor (beta chain) was sequenced within a study of T-cell memory formation after mild COVID-19. In TCRdb, the 5' RACE reads were re-called with MiXCR into one record per CDR3 protein. This table has roughly 350,000 distinct CDR3 sequences, approximately 21% appearing once. The germline V gene has CDR1 LNHDA and CDR2 SQIVND (reference sequence). V gave up 4 bases and J gave up 2 bases; unmatched junction bases: 7. This CDR3 comprises 15 residues. The J gene is TRBJ1-2, the V gene TRBV19; the match to TRBD1 covers 7 bases. Input material: PBMCs or a T cell subset sorted from them (not recorded which). This TCR came from an adult woman who had mild COVID-19 (a few samples of this study predate the infection). Cell type and time point are not known. The CDR3, as DNA: TGTGCCAGTAGTAATCTGGACAGGAGAAACTATGGCTACACCTTC. Amino acid sequence: CASSNLDRRNYGYTF.